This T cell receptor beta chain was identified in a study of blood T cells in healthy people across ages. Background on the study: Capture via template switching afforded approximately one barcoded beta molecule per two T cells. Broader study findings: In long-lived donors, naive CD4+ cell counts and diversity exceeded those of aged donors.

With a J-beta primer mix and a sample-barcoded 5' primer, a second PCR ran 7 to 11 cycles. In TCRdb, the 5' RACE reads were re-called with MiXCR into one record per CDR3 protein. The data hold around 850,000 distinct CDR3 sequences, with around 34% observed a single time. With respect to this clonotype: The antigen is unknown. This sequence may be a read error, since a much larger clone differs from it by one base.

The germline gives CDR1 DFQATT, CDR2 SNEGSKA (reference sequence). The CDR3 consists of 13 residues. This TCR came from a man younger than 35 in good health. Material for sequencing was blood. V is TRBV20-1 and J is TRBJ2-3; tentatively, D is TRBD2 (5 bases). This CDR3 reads CGARDAGTDTQYF. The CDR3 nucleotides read TGCGGTGCTAGAGATGCGGGTACAGATACGCAGTATTTT.